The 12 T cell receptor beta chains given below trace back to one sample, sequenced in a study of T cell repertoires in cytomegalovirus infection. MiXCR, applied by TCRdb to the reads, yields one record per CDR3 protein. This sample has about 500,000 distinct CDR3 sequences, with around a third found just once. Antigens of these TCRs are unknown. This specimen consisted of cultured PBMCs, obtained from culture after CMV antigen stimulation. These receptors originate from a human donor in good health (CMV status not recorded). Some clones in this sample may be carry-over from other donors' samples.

CDR3: CASSQEGGVVNEKLFF. The CDR3 region has the DNA TGCGCCAGCAGCCAAGAAGGAGGGGTCGTTAATGAAAAACTGTTTTTT. This chain connects TRBV4-3 to TRBJ1-4, with a tentative D call TRBD1 (5 bases). The CDR3 is 16 amino acids. The germline gives CDR1 LGHNA, CDR2 YSLEER. Between the trimmed V and J ends, which lost 0 bases and 4 bases, there was a span of 12 bases.

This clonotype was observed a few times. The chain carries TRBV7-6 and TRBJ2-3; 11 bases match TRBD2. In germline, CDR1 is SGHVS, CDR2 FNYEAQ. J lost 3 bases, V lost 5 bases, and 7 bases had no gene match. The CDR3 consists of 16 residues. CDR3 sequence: CASSVTSGSVTDTQYF. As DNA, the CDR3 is TGTGCCAGCAGCGTTACTAGCGGGAGCGTAACAGATACGCAGTATTTT.

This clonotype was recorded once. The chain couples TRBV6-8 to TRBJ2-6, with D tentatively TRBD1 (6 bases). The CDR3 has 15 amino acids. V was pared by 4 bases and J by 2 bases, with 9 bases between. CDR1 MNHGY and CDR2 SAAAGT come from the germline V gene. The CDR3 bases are TGTGCCAGCAGTTTCTACAGGGCTGGGGCCAACGTCCTGACTTTC. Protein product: CASSFYRAGANVLTF.

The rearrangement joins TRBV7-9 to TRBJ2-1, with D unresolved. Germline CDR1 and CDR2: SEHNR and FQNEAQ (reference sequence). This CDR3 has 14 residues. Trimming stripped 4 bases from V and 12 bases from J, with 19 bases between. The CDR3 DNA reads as TGTGCCAGCAGCTCACAGATCCGCCCGTTTGTGCAGTTCTTC. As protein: CASSSQIRPFVQFF.

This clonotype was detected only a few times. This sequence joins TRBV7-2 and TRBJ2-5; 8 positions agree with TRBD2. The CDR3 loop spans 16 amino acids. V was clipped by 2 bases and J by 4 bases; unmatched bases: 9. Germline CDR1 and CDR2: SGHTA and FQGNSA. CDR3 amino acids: CASSLWREAGGETQYF. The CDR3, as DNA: TGTGCCAGCAGCTTATGGCGGGAGGCCGGGGGAGAGACCCAGTACTTC.

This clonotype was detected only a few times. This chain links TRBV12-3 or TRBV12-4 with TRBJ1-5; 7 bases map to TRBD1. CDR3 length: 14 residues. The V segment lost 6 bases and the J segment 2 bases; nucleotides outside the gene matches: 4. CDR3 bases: TGTGCCAGCAGCACGGGACAGCGCAATCAGCCCCAGCATTTT. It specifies CASSTGQRNQPQHF.

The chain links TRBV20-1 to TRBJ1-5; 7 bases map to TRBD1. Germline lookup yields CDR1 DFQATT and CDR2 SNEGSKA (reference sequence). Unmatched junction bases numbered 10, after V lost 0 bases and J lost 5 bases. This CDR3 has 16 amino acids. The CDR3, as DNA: TGCAGTGCTAGAGATCGAACAGGGGATGGGTATCAGCCCCAGCATTTT. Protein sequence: CSARDRTGDGYQPQHF.

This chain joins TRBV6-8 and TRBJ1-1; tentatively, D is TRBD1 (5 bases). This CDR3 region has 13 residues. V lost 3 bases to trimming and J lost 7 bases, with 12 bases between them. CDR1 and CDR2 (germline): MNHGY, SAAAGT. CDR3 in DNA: TGTGCCAGCAGTTATACCCCAGGGATTGAAGCTTTCTTT. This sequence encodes CASSYTPGIEAFF.

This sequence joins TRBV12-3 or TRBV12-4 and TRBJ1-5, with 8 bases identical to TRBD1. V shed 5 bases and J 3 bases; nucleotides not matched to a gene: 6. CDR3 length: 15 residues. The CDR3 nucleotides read TGTGCCAGCAGTCACCTGGACAGGGACAATCAGCCCCAGCATTTT. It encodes CASSHLDRDNQPQHF.

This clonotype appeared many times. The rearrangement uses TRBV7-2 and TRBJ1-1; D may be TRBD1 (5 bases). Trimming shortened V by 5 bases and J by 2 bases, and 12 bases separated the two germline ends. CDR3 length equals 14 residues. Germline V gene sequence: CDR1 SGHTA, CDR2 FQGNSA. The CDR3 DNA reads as TGTGCCAGCAGCCCCCGGAGGGGCAACACTGAAGCTTTCTTT. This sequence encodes CASSPRRGNTEAFF. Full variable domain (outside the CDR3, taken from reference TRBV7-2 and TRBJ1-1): GAGVSQSPSNKVTEKGKDVELRCDPISGHTALYWYRQSLGQGLEFLIYFQGNSAPDKSGLPSDRFSAERTGGSVSTLTIQRTQQEDSAVYLCASSPRRGNTEAFFGQGTRLTVV.

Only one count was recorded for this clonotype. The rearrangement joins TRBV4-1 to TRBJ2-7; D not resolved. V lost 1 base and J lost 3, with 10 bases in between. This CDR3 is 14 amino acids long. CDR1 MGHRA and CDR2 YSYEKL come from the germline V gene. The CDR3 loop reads CASSQVTGRYEQYF. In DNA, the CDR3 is TGCGCCAGCAGCCAAGTTACCGGCCGCTACGAGCAGTACTTC.

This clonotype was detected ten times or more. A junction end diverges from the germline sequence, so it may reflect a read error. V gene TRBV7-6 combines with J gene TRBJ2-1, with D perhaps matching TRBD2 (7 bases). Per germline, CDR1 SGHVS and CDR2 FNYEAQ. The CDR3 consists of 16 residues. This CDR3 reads CASGFSRGRAIDEQFF. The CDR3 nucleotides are TGTGCCAGCGGCTTCAGTAGGGGGAGGGCCATTGATGAGCAGTTCTTC.